The 11 T cell receptor beta chains below all came from one sample that was sequenced in a study of blood T cells in healthy people across ages. It was with a sample-barcoded 5' primer and a J-beta primer mix that a second PCR of about 6 to 12 cycles was run. TCRdb fed the 5' RACE reads into MiXCR, producing one record per CDR3 protein. The table includes some 780,000 distinct CDR3 sequences, around 50% detected once. The sequenced material came from blood. These receptors all stem from a man aged 35-49 years in good health.

The chain combines TRBV5-1 with TRBJ1-1; TRBD1 agrees at 8 bases. Germline CDR1 reads SGHRS; CDR2 reads YFSETQ. With 3 bases clipped from V and 5 bases from J, the junction kept 6 bases outside the gene matches. The CDR3 is 14 residues long. The CDR3 loop is CASSSQGVRTEAFF. The CDR3 coding sequence is TGCGCCAGCAGCTCACAGGGGGTTAGGACTGAAGCTTTCTTT.

This chain connects TRBV6-5 to TRBJ1-1, with D hard to call. Between the trimmed V and J ends, which lost 6 bases and 1 base, there was a span of 12 bases. CDR3 length: 14 amino acids. In germline, CDR1 is MNHEY, CDR2 SVGAGI. CDR3 sequence reads: CASRIGVGNTEAFF. Here the CDR3 DNA reads TGTGCCAGCAGGATAGGAGTGGGGAACACTGAAGCTTTCTTT.

This clonotype occurred a few times. The CDR3 loop reads CSAPKGVTDTQYF. As DNA, the CDR3 is TGCAGTGCTCCGAAGGGGGTCACAGATACGCAGTATTTT. The chain employs TRBV20-1 and TRBJ2-3, with a possible D match to TRBD1 (6 bases). This CDR3 has 13 amino acids. Trimming pared 5 bases from V and 2 bases from J, leaving 11 bases between. Germline V gene data show CDR1 as DFQATT and CDR2 as SNEGSKA (reference sequence).

Notes on this clonotype: A read error may account for a junction end that differs from germline. V gene TRBV11-1 combines with J gene TRBJ2-5, with 9 bases aligning to TRBD1. CDR1 and CDR2 (germline): SGHAT, FQDESV (reference sequence). The CDR3 spans 16 residues. The CDR3 DNA reads as TGTGCTAGCAGCTTCCGAGCCGGGACAGGGAAAGAGACCCAGTACTTC. It yields the protein CASSFRAGTGKETQYF.

This clonotype was detected only a few times. V and J are TRBV29-1 and TRBJ2-5; D is possibly TRBD1 or TRBD2 (6 bases each). Looked up from germline, CDR1 is SQVTM and CDR2 is ANQGSEA. V shed 1 base and J shed 5 bases, with 14 bases lying between them. The CDR3 totals 14 residues. CDR3 bases: TGCAGCGTTGAAGTAGGGGGAGGCAGGGAGACCCAGTACTTC. Protein product: CSVEVGGGRETQYF.

This clonotype was observed a handful of times. This chain joins TRBV30 and TRBJ2-3, with D possibly being TRBD2 (5 bases). Germline CDR1 and CDR2: GTSNPN and SVGIG (reference sequence). This CDR3 has 12 residues. Trimming took off 0 bases at V and 4 bases at J, with 5 bases between the two ends. DNA for the CDR3: TGTGCCTGGAGTGTTAGCGCAGATACGCAGTATTTT. Translation gives CAWSVSADTQYF. Together with reference TRBV30 and TRBJ2-3, the CDR3 gives the full variable domain: SQTIHQWPATLVQPVGSPLSLECTVEGTSNPNLYWYRQAAGRGLQLLFYSVGIGQISSEVPQNLSASRPQDRQFILSSKKLLLSDSGFYLCAWSVSADTQYFGPGTRLTVL.

This clonotype was picked up a small number of times. The rearrangement links TRBV4-1 to TRBJ2-5; D is unclear. This CDR3 has 15 residues. Germline CDR1 and CDR2: MGHRA and YSYEKL. V lost 3 bases to trimming and J lost 1 base, with 12 bases between them. CDR3 amino acids: CASSHSLQTQETQYF. As DNA, the CDR3 is TGCGCCAGCAGCCATTCTCTCCAGACCCAAGAGACCCAGTACTTC.

This clonotype was counted many times. This chain links TRBV6-5 with TRBJ2-5; D may correspond to TRBD1 or TRBD2 (5 bases each). In germline, CDR1 is MNHEY, CDR2 SVGAGI. The CDR3 spans 16 residues. V was trimmed by 5 bases and J by 0 bases, leaving 16 bases between them. The CDR3 sequence is CASSPAYGANQETQYF. As DNA, the CDR3 is TGTGCCAGCAGTCCGGCGTACGGGGCCAACCAAGAGACCCAGTACTTC.

This clonotype was observed at least ten times. The V gene is TRBV12-3 or TRBV12-4, the J gene TRBJ1-2; 8 bases are shared with TRBD1. The trim removed 4 bases at V and 4 bases at J, leaving 14 bases unmatched. The CDR3 length is 17 residues. CDR3 coding DNA: TGTGCCAGCAGTTCGGGAGTCGGACAGGGAGATTTCTATGGCTACACCTTC. Translation gives CASSSGVGQGDFYGYTF.

The genes are TRBV29-1 and TRBJ2-3; a weak D match, TRBD2 (5 bases). Between the trimmed V and J ends, which lost 5 bases and 6 bases, there was a span of 15 bases. In germline, CDR1 is SQVTM, CDR2 ANQGSEA. This CDR3 is 13 amino acids long. The CDR3 nucleotides are TGCAGCGTTATAGTTGGCGGGCGGGATACGCAGTATTTT. This gives the protein CSVIVGGRDTQYF.

In the case of this clonotype: Since the CDR3 does not end with the conserved phenylalanine or tryptophan, this likely comes from a read error. The J gene is TRBJ2-6, the V gene TRBV4-1, with D possibly TRBD1 on 5 matching bases. Per germline, CDR1 MGHRA and CDR2 YSYEKL. Trimming pared 0 bases from V and 0 bases from J, leaving 9 bases between. This CDR3 has 17 amino acids. The chain's CDR3 is CASSQDQGFSGANVLTS. CDR3 coding DNA: TGCGCCAGCAGCCAAGATCAGGGTTTCTCTGGGGCCAACGTCCTGACTTCC.